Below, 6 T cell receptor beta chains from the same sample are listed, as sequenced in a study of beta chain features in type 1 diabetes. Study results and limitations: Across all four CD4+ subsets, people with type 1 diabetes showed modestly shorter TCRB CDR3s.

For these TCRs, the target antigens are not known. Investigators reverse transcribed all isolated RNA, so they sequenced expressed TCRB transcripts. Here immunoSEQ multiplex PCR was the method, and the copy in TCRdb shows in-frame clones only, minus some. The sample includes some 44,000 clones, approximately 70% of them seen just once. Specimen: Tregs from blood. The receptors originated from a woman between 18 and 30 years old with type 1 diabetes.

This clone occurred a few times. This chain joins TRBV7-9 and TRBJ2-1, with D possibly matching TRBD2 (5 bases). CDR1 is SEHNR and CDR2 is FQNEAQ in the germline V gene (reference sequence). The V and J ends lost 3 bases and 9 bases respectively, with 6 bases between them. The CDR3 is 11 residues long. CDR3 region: CASSLGSEQFF. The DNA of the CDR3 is TGTGCCAGCAGCTTGGGGAGTGAGCAGTTCTTC.

The CDR3 region has the DNA TGTGCCAGCAGCCAGGGGGGCGAGCAGTACTTC. Translated: CASSQGGEQYF. The chain has TRBV6-5 and TRBJ2-7, with D perhaps matching TRBD1 (7 bases). The germline V and J ends were trimmed by 6 bases and 6 bases, with 9 bases remaining between them. This CDR3 has 11 amino acids. Per germline, CDR1 MNHEY and CDR2 SVGAGI.

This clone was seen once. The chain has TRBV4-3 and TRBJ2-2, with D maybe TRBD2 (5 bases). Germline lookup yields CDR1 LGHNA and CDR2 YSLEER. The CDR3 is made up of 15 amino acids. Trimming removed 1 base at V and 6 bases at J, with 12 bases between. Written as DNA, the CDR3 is TGCGCCAGCAGCCAAGTGGTAGTCGGGGCCGGGGAGCTGTTTTTT. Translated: CASSQVVVGAGELFF.

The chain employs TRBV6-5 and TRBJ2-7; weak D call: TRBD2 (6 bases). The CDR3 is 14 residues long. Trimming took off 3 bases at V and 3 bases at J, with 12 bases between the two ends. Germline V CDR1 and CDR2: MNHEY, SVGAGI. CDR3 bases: TGTGCCAGCAGTTATCGCCTGCGGGGCTACGAGCAGTACTTC. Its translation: CASSYRLRGYEQYF.

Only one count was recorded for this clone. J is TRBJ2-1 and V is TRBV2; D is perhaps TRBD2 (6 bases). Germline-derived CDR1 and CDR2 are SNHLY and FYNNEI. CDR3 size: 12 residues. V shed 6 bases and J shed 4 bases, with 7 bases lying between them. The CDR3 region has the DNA TGTGCCAGCAGGGGGACTTACAATGAGCAGTTCTTC. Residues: CASRGTYNEQFF. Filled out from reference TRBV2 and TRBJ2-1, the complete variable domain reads EPEVTQTPSHQVTQMGQEVILRCVPISNHLYFYWYRQILGQKVEFLVSFYNNEISEKSEIFDDQFSVERPDGSNFTLKIRSTKLEDSAMYFCASRGTYNEQFFGPGTRLTVL.

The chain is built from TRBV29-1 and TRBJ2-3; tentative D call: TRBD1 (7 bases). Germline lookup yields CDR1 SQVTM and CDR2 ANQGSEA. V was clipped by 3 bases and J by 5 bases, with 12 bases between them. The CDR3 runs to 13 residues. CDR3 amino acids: CSVEGRGVDTQYF. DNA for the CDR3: TGCAGCGTTGAGGGCAGGGGGGTAGATACGCAGTATTTT.